These T cell receptor beta chains were read from a single sample in a study of blood T cell repertoires in COVID-19. Clones were sequenced by immunoSEQ multiplex PCR, and TCRdb holds only the in-frame ones, with some missing. The sample shows tens of thousands of clones, 88% of them seen only once. The sequenced sample consisted of PBMCs or T cells enriched from blood (not recorded which). These receptors were obtained from a woman between 40 and 55 years old who had recovered from COVID-19. Both conserved end residues are part of each CDR3. A D gene is named only where the DNA matches it firmly. The size of a clone is reported for some rows only, either as once, few or many, or as a class for expanded clones.

V gene	J gene	D gene	clone size	CDR3 DNA	CDR3 protein
TRBV15	TRBJ1-1	TRBD1	NA	TGTGCCACCAGCAGAAGGGACAGAAACACTGAAGCTTTCTTT	CATSRRDRNTEAFF
TRBV29-1	TRBJ1-1	NA	few	TGCAGCGTTGAGACAGGAATGAACACTGAAGCTTTCTTT	CSVETGMNTEAFF
TRBV9	TRBJ1-1	NA	few	TGTGCCAGCAGTTTTAGACAGAACGCTGAAGCTTTCTTT	CASSFRQNAEAFF
TRBV7-9	TRBJ2-7	TRBD1	once	TGTGCCAGCAGCTTATCACAGGGGGGACCCTACGAGCAGTACTTC	CASSLSQGGPYEQYF
TRBV7-2	TRBJ1-2	NA	NA	TGTGCCAGCAGCCTACAGGGTATACTTGGCTACACCTTC	CASSLQGILGYTF
TRBV10-2	TRBJ1-1	NA	NA	TGCGCCAGCTATAAGAGGAGGGACCTGACTGAAGCTTTCTTT	CASYKRRDLTEAFF
TRBV6-5	TRBJ1-3	NA	NA	TGTGCCAGCACGGGCAGGGTAAAGGACACCATATATTTT	CASTGRVKDTIYF
TRBV9	TRBJ2-5	TRBD2	NA	TGTGCCAGCAGCGCGACTAGCGGACAAGAGACCCAGTACTTC	CASSATSGQETQYF
TRBV6-5	TRBJ1-2	NA	once	TGTGCCAGCAGTTACCGTGGCAATAACTATGGCTACACCTTC	CASSYRGNNYGYTF
TRBV5-1	TRBJ1-1	TRBD1	NA	TGCGCCAGCAGCTCACGGACAGGGGAAGGTACTGAAGCTTTCTTT	CASSSRTGEGTEAFF
TRBV14	TRBJ1-2	NA	NA	TGTGCCAGCAGCCAATTAGGACAGACGACTAACTATGGCTACACCTTC	CASSQLGQTTNYGYTF
TRBV3-1/TRBV3-2	TRBJ1-4	TRBD1	NA	TGTGCCAGCAGCCAGGGACAGGGTGGTGAAAAACTGTTTTTT	CASSQGQGGEKLFF
TRBV12-5	TRBJ2-5	TRBD2	NA	TGTGCTAGTGGTATTAGCGGGGGGGGACAAGAGACCCAGTACTTC	CASGISGGGQETQYF
TRBV3-1/TRBV3-2	TRBJ1-6	TRBD1	NA	TGTGCCAGCAGCCTTGGGACAGGGGGTTCACCCCTCCACTTT	CASSLGTGGSPLHF
TRBV2	TRBJ1-2	TRBD1	NA	TGTGCAGAGGGGGACAGGGAAATCTATGGCTACACCTTC	CAEGDREIYGYTF
TRBV4-1	TRBJ2-3	TRBD2	NA	TGCGCCAGCAGCCAAGTCAGCGGGGGGACAGATACGCAGTATTTT	CASSQVSGGTDTQYF
TRBV7-9	TRBJ1-1	NA	NA	TGTGCCAGCAGCTTTCGGGGAGGGGTGAACACTGAAGCTTTCTTT	CASSFRGGVNTEAFF
TRBV12-3/TRBV12-4	TRBJ1-2	NA	NA	TGTGCCAGCAGTTCCCCAGGGCGCTATGGCTACACCTTC	CASSSPGRYGYTF
TRBV11-2	TRBJ1-1	TRBD1	NA	TGTGCCAGCAGCTTAGATCGTCCCGGGACAGGGACCACTGAAGCTTTCTTT	CASSLDRPGTGTTEAFF
TRBV12-3/TRBV12-4	TRBJ2-5	NA	NA	TGTGCCAGCAGTCCCCTCCAAGAGACCCAGTACTTC	CASSPLQETQYF
TRBV2	TRBJ1-2	NA	NA	TGTGCCAGCAGTGAAGGCGGGTTTAACTATGGCTACACCTTC	CASSEGGFNYGYTF
TRBV7-2	TRBJ2-1	NA	NA	TGTGCCAGCAGCTTTTCAGGGGCGGGGGCCGAATACAATGAGCAGTTCTTC	CASSFSGAGAEYNEQFF
TRBV24-1	TRBJ1-5	NA	NA	TGTGCCACCAGCCCAAGGGGCCATCAGCCCCAGCATTTT	CATSPRGHQPQHF
TRBV15	TRBJ2-5	TRBD2	NA	TGTGCCACCAGCAGAGATTGGTTGGCGGGGGGGTTTGAGACCCAGTACTTC	CATSRDWLAGGFETQYF
TRBV14	TRBJ1-2	NA	NA	TGTGCCAGCAGCCAAGATGGGGTTTGGGGACTTGACTATGGCTACACCTTC	CASSQDGVWGLDYGYTF
TRBV21-1	TRBJ2-3	NA	NA	TGTGCCAGCAGCAAAGTACAGCGGGGGGGCGCGGATACGCAGTATTTT	CASSKVQRGGADTQYF
TRBV7-2	TRBJ1-5	NA	NA	TGTGCCAGCAGCGAGGGGGGGGGTAATCAGCCCCAGCATTTT	CASSEGGGNQPQHF
TRBV5-1	TRBJ2-5	TRBD2	NA	TGCGCCAGCAGCTTGGGACTAGCGGGGGACGAGACCCAGTACTTC	CASSLGLAGDETQYF
TRBV15	TRBJ1-2	TRBD1	NA	TGTGCCACCAGCGGGGGACAGGGGATTTTCTATGGCTACACCTTC	CATSGGQGIFYGYTF
TRBV19	TRBJ2-3	TRBD2	NA	TGTGCCAGTAGCAACCGACTAGCGGGGGGCCCAGATACGCAGTATTTT	CASSNRLAGGPDTQYF
TRBV29-1	TRBJ2-5	TRBD2	once	TGCAGCGTTGCCGGACGCGGGGGAGGAGAGACCCAGTACTTC	CSVAGRGGGETQYF
TRBV5-1	TRBJ2-4	TRBD1	NA	TGCGCCAGCACCGATTCCGGGACAGGGGGCAACATTCAGTACTTC	CASTDSGTGGNIQYF
TRBV18	TRBJ1-1	NA	NA	TGTGCCAGCTCACCCTACGGGGGGCTAGGGATGAACACTGAAGCTTTCTTT	CASSPYGGLGMNTEAFF
TRBV29-1	TRBJ2-1	NA	NA	TGCAGCGTTGATGTCAGTTGGACTGGTAACAATGAGCAGTTCTTC	CSVDVSWTGNNEQFF
TRBV18	TRBJ2-7	NA	NA	TGTGCCAGCTCACTCTACAGGGTACTTACAGGGAGCTCCTACGAGCAGTACTTC	CASSLYRVLTGSSYEQYF
TRBV10-2	TRBJ1-5	NA	NA	TGCGCCAGCAGCGCGGGGGATCAGCCCCAGCATTTT	CASSAGDQPQHF
TRBV6-4	TRBJ2-3	NA	NA	TGTGCCAGCAGGGCACACGGAGCAGATACGCAGTATTTT	CASRAHGADTQYF
TRBV19	TRBJ1-2	NA	once	TGTGCCAGTAATGGAAAAAACGTCGGACAGACAGACTATGGCTACACCTTC	CASNGKNVGQTDYGYTF
TRBV5-1	TRBJ1-1	NA	NA	TGCGCCAGCAGCTTGTCAGGGAAGAACACTGAAGCTTTCTTT	CASSLSGKNTEAFF
TRBV7-8	TRBJ1-6	NA	NA	TGTGCCAGCAGCTTAGGCCCAGGGAGGGATTCACCCCTCCACTTT	CASSLGPGRDSPLHF
TRBV18	TRBJ1-2	TRBD1	NA	TGTGCCAGTAAACCGGGACAGGGGTCTTCCTATGGCTACACCTTC	CASKPGQGSSYGYTF
TRBV11-2	TRBJ2-7	TRBD2	few	TGTGCCAGCAGCTTGGAGCGGGGGCACTACGAGCAGTACTTC	CASSLERGHYEQYF
TRBV3-1/TRBV3-2	TRBJ1-1	NA	NA	TGTGCCAGCAGCCAAGATCTTTCGAGTCCTGAAGCTTTCTTT	CASSQDLSSPEAFF
TRBV11-3	TRBJ2-1	NA	once	TGTGCCAGCAGCTTAGATCCCCAGGACTACAATGAGCAGTTCTTC	CASSLDPQDYNEQFF
TRBV5-1	TRBJ2-7	TRBD2	NA	TGCGCCAGCAGCTTATTAGCGGGGGAACGGGAGCAGTACTTC	CASSLLAGEREQYF
TRBV7-2	TRBJ2-4	TRBD2	NA	TGTGCCAGCAGCTTATCTAGCGGGGGGGCTCCCAACATTCAGTACTTC	CASSLSSGGAPNIQYF
TRBV3-1/TRBV3-2	TRBJ2-1	TRBD2	NA	TGTGCCAGCAGCCGCGCTACTAGCGACAATGAGCAGTTCTTC	CASSRATSDNEQFF
TRBV19	TRBJ2-5	TRBD2	NA	TGTGCCAGTAGCCGCGGGGGGGCGGGTGAGGAGACCCAGTACTTC	CASSRGGAGEETQYF
TRBV7-8	TRBJ2-3	TRBD2	NA	TGTGCCAGCAGCTTACTAGCGGGGCGCCTCGGGGTTGATACGCAGTATTTT	CASSLLAGRLGVDTQYF
TRBV2	TRBJ2-5	NA	few	TGTGCCAGCACAGGGACAAGGGGCCAAGAGACCCAGTACTTC	CASTGTRGQETQYF
TRBV7-8	TRBJ2-7	TRBD1	NA	TGTGCCAGCAGACCGACAGGGCCCTTCTCCTACGAGCAGTACTTC	CASRPTGPFSYEQYF
TRBV15	TRBJ1-2	NA	NA	TGTGCCACCAGCAGAGCCCAGGCAAACTATGGCTACACCTTC	CATSRAQANYGYTF
TRBV19	TRBJ2-7	TRBD2	few	TGTGCCAGTAGTATCGGGGGGGAGCAGTACTTC	CASSIGGEQYF